The sequence of this TCR beta chain was determined in a study of beta chain features in type 1 diabetes. General study findings and limits: In all four CD4+ subsets, TCRB CDR3 length was significantly, moderately reduced in type 1 diabetes.

Sequencing targeted expressed TCRB transcripts, as all isolated RNA had been reverse transcribed. This table comes from immunoSEQ multiplex PCR, and its TCRdb copy is limited to in-frame clones, with some not included. The table has about 13,000 clones, over 40% seen once. In regard to this clone: Its antigen remains unknown.

Markers CD45RO/CCR7/CD25/CD127/CD95/CD27 served to sort CD4+ naive, central memory, regulatory and stem cell-like memory cells. Unmatched junction bases numbered 7, after V lost 4 bases and J lost 1 base. This CDR3 has 16 amino acids. Germline V CDR1 and CDR2: SGHNT, YYREEE (reference sequence). The chain couples TRBV5-4 to TRBJ2-2; TRBD2 agrees at 7 bases. The TCR sequence derives from a man between 18 and 29 years old in good health. The sample comprised stem cell memory CD4+ T cells from blood. This chain's CDR3 is CASSVRDYRNTGELFF. CDR3 in DNA: TGTGCCAGCAGCGTCCGGGACTATCGGAACACCGGGGAGCTGTTTTTT. The variable domain in full, completed from reference TRBV5-4 and TRBJ2-2, reads ETGVTQSPTHLIKTRGQQVTLRCSSQSGHNTVSWYQQALGQGPQFIFQYYREEENGRGNFPPRFSGLQFPNYSSELNVNALELDDSALYLCASSVRDYRNTGELFFGEGSRLTVL.